This T cell receptor (beta chain) was profiled in a study of cytomegalovirus exposure and HLA in healthy donors. Overall study results and limits: One variant, a missense change in DCLRE1C, was linked in a later analysis to TCR beta V- and J-gene trimming. HLA alleles were associated with roughly 15,000 TCR beta sequences in a later analysis at 0.05 false discovery rate. Common viral pathogens were later found to be apparently linked to several of the most significant clusters.

About this clone itself: The antigen remains undetermined.

It was with 60 Vbeta and 13 Jbeta primers that the PCR ran. Produced via immunoSEQ multiplex PCR; TCRdb's table is partial and in-frame only. The repertoire holds about 130,000 clones, with roughly 88% as singletons. Per the germline V gene, CDR1 is MNHEY and CDR2 is SMNVEV (reference sequence). This CDR3 has 17 residues. Trimming took 5 bases from V and 3 from J; bases not matched to a gene: 11. The sample comprised PBMCs. This receptor was identified in a man in his fifties in good health and CMV-seronegative. This chain links TRBV27 with TRBJ2-1; TRBD2 matches 9 bases. The CDR3 sequence: CASSLPASGDNYNEQFF. The CDR3, as DNA: TGTGCCAGCAGTCTCCCGGCTAGCGGGGATAACTACAATGAGCAGTTCTTC.